The 10 T cell receptor beta chains below all came from one sample that was sequenced in a study of shared clonotypes between healthy human individuals. TCRdb keeps only in-frame clones here, not all; method: immunoSEQ multiplex PCR. The repertoire holds around 1.9 million clones, with approximately 94% as singletons. Terminally differentiated effector memory CD45RA+ cells were excluded from the naive CD8 cells, which were CD45RO-negative and positively selected for CCR7. The sequencing input was naive CD8+ T cells from PBMCs. These TCRs come from a man aged 18 to 29 in good health. Some clones in this sample may be carry-over from other donors' samples.

DNA for the CDR3: TGCGCCAGCACCATAGCCGGCCACGAGCAGTACTTC. This gives the protein CASTIAGHEQYF. The chain uses TRBV5-1 and TRBJ2-7; D call uncertain. The CDR3 extends over 12 amino acids. Germline V lookup: CDR1 SGHRS, CDR2 YFSETQ. Trimming removed 6 bases at V and 5 bases at J, with 12 bases between.

The chain couples TRBV5-8 to TRBJ2-2; D remains unclear. This CDR3 comprises 17 residues. CDR1 is SGHTS and CDR2 is YDEGEE in the germline V gene. V lost 4 bases and J 1 base, leaving 17 bases between the germline ends. The CDR3, as DNA: TGTGCCAGCAGCATCCGAGCCCGGATCGGGAACACCGGGGAGCTGTTTTTT. Amino acid sequence: CASSIRARIGNTGELFF.

This clone was counted once. The V and J genes are TRBV28 and TRBJ2-1, with D tentatively TRBD1 or TRBD2 (5 bases each). The germline gives CDR1 MDHEN, CDR2 SYDVKM. Trimming took off 6 bases at V and 3 bases at J, with 21 bases between the two ends. This CDR3 region has 17 residues. CDR3 in amino acids: CASSLVRDRHLYNEQFF. The CDR3 DNA reads TGTGCCAGCAGCCTGGTAAGGGACCGTCACCTCTACAATGAGCAGTTCTTC. Using reference TRBV28 and TRBJ2-1 for the parts outside the CDR3, the full variable domain is DVKVTQSSRYLVKRTGEKVFLECVQDMDHENMFWYRQDPGLGLRLIYFSYDVKMKEKGDIPEGYSVSREKKERFSLILESASTNQTSMYLCASSLVRDRHLYNEQFFGPGTRLTVL.

CDR3 sequence (DNA): TGTGCCAGCAGTCAGGTAGCGGGACTCTTAGAGCAGTTCTTC. Protein: CASSQVAGLLEQFF. The rearrangement uses TRBV27 and TRBJ2-1; 8 bases are shared with TRBD2. The CDR3 consists of 14 residues. Germline trimming cut 5 bases from V and 10 bases from J; bases unmatched to any gene: 10. Germline values: CDR1 MNHEY, CDR2 SMNVEV (reference sequence).

The CDR3 protein is CASSLGGLAFYNEQFF. The DNA of the CDR3 is TGTGCCAGCAGCTTAGGGGGACTAGCGTTCTACAATGAGCAGTTCTTC. The rearrangement links TRBV7-9 to TRBJ2-1; TRBD2 aligns across 10 bases. The CDR3 extends over 16 amino acids. V trimming: 1 base; J trimming: 3 bases; junction bases outside the gene matches: 3. Germline CDR1 reads SEHNR; CDR2 reads FQNEAQ (reference sequence).

The rearrangement links TRBV28 to TRBJ1-2; 7 bases are shared with TRBD1. In germline, CDR1 is MDHEN, CDR2 SYDVKM. The CDR3 is made up of 14 amino acids. V was clipped by 3 bases and J by 7 bases; unmatched bases: 8. CDR3 nucleotides: TGTGCCAGCAGTTTCTCTTTGACAGGGAGTGGCTACACCTTC. Translation gives CASSFSLTGSGYTF.

The J gene is TRBJ1-1, the V gene TRBV7-8, with D perhaps TRBD1 (6 bases). In germline, CDR1 is SGHVS, CDR2 FQNEAQ. V was cut by 4 bases and J by 7 bases, with 13 bases left in between. The CDR3 covers 13 residues. CDR3 DNA: TGTGCCAGCAGCTCAGGGGCAGGGGATGAAGCTTTCTTT. Its translation is CASSSGAGDEAFF.

This clone was detected only a few times. Other DNA sequences in this sample translate to the same CDR3. This rearrangement joins TRBV4-1 to TRBJ1-1; D remains unclear. The V and J ends lost 0 bases and 5 bases respectively, with 7 bases between them. The germline V gene encodes CDR1 MGHRA and CDR2 YSYEKL. This CDR3 spans 13 amino acids. The CDR3 protein is CASSQERGTEAFF. CDR3 DNA: TGCGCCAGCAGCCAAGAACGGGGTACTGAAGCTTTCTTT.

This chain uses TRBV11-2 with TRBJ2-2, with 7 bases lining up with TRBD1. V lost 5 bases and J lost 6; bases outside the gene matches: 9. This CDR3 spans 15 amino acids. Germline V CDR1 and CDR2: SGHAT, FQNNGV. CDR3 sequence reads: CASSGRDRPSGELFF. DNA of the CDR3: TGTGCCAGCAGCGGCCGGGACAGACCATCCGGGGAGCTGTTTTTT. Complete variable domain (other parts from reference TRBV11-2 and TRBJ2-2): EAGVAQSPRYKIIEKRQSVAFWCNPISGHATLYWYQQILGQGPKLLIQFQNNGVVDDSQLPKDRFSAERLKGVDSTLKIQPAKLEDSAVYLCASSGRDRPSGELFFGEGSRLTVL.

In this sample, this clone turned up once. Other DNA variants within this sample encode the same CDR3. This chain links TRBV5-1 with TRBJ2-7, with TRBD1 matching 7 bases. The trim removed 3 bases at V and 3 bases at J, leaving 3 bases unmatched. Germline V lookup: CDR1 SGHRS, CDR2 YFSETQ. CDR3 length equals 13 residues. The CDR3 DNA is TGCGCCAGCAGCTCCCGGGACAGCTACGAGCAGTACTTC. Its protein is CASSSRDSYEQYF.